Within the sample, the clone carrying this TCR beta chain is medium-sized (0.01 to 0.1%). These data belong to a study of patients and donors after allogeneic stem cell transplantation. Germline V gives CDR1 SEHNR, CDR2 FQNEAQ (reference sequence). CDR3 length equals 16 residues. Trimming removed 5 bases from V and 0 bases from J, with 13 bases in between. TCRdb reprocessed the RT-PCR reads via MiXCR and lists one record per CDR3 protein. Of about 2,600 distinct CDR3 sequences in the sample, roughly 8.7% were seen once. This chain uses TRBV7-9 with TRBJ2-2, with D perhaps TRBD1 (6 bases). The clonotype comes from a human donor who was either an allogeneic HSCT recipient or a stem cell or donor lymphocyte infusion donor (not recorded which). It is not recorded whose cells these are; they may come from a transplant donor. Specimen: blood, either unsorted or a sorted T cell fraction (not recorded which). In nucleotides, the CDR3 is TGTGCCAGCAGCGCGCCCGGGACACCGAACACCGGGGAGCTGTTTTTT. This sequence encodes CASSAPGTPNTGELFF. Filled out from reference TRBV7-9 and TRBJ2-2, the complete variable domain reads DTGVSQNPRHKITKRGQNVTFRCDPISEHNRLYWYRQTLGQGPEFLTYFQNEAQLEKSRLLSDRFSAERPKGSFSTLEIQRTEQGDSAMYLCASSAPGTPNTGELFFGEGSRLTVL.